This T cell receptor beta chain is drawn from a study of cytomegalovirus exposure and HLA in healthy donors. CDR1 is SGHAT and CDR2 is FQNNGV in the germline V gene. The CDR3 consists of 16 residues. Germline trimming cut 5 bases from V and 8 bases from J; bases unmatched to any gene: 9. Vbeta (60) and Jbeta (13) primers were used in the PCR. TCRdb's copy holds only in-frame clones and misses some; the assay was immunoSEQ multiplex PCR. Found here are approximately 190,000 clones, roughly 87% of them singletons; the top ten hold 1% to 1.4%. V usage is TRBV11-2 and J usage is TRBJ2-1, with 13 bases identical to TRBD2. The sequenced sample consisted of PBMCs. The sequence came from a boy between 2 and 10 years old in good health and CMV-seronegative. CDR3 in amino acids: CASSRRTSGGIYEQFF. The CDR3 region has the DNA TGTGCCAGCAGCCGAAGGACTAGCGGGGGTATTTATGAGCAGTTCTTC.